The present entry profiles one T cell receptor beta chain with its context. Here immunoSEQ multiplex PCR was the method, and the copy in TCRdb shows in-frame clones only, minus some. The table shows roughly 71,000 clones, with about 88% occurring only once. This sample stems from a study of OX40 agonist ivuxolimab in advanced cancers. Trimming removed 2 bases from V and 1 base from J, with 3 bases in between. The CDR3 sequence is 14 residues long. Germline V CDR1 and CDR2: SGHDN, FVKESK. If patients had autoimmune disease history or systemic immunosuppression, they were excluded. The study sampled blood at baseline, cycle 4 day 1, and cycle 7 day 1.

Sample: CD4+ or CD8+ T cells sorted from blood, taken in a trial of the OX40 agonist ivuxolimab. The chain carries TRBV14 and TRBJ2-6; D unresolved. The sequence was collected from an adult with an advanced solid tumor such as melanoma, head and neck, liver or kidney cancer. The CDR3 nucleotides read TGTGCCAGCAGCCAACTGTCTGGGGCCAACGTCCTGACTTTC. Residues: CASSQLSGANVLTF.